The sample holds a few counts of the clone carrying this T cell receptor beta chain. Its antigen remains unidentified. This sample is drawn from a study of shared clonotypes between healthy human individuals. The study, taken as a whole, reports: The genetic and exposure-history diversity represented was limited by few donors.

Each of the donors was a healthy adult who was HIV-negative and had not had a recent acute infection or vaccination. The V end was cut by 6 bases, the J end by 5 bases, with 10 bases between. Per germline, CDR1 SNHLY and CDR2 FYNNEI. The CDR3 runs 12 residues. Sequenced by immunoSEQ multiplex PCR; TCRdb stores in-frame clones only, minus some. The repertoire holds approximately 940,000 clones, with 76% as singletons. The rearrangement links TRBV2 to TRBJ2-5; D is unclear. The receptor's source is a man aged 18 to 30 in good health. The specimen sequenced was memory CD4+ T cells sorted from blood. Indicated subset: CD45RA-negative fraction. CDR3 sequence: CASSIAAETQYF. The CDR3 DNA reads TGTGCCAGCAGCATTGCTGCGGAGACCCAGTACTTC.